This T cell receptor beta chain derives from a study of kidney transplant recipient with SARS-CoV-2 infection. Via MiXCR, TCRdb re-called the reads, giving one row per CDR3 protein. The table shows fewer than 250,000 distinct CDR3 sequences, with about 30% occurring only once. This clonotype has ten or more counts. Here the sequenced sample was a blood sample, taken at baseline and between days 110 and 120 from a kidney transplant recipient. The sequence was obtained from a male patient between 25 and 40 years old who had COVID-19 and was a kidney transplant recipient. The T cells may partly be graft donor cells.

The CDR3 region has the DNA TGTGCCAGCAGCGTAGTCAAGTTTACCCGAAAGACCTATGGCTACACCTTC. As protein: CASSVVKFTRKTYGYTF. This chain joins TRBV7-8 and TRBJ1-2, with D uncertain. The V end was cut by 5 bases, the J end by 4 bases, with 23 bases between. The germline CDR1 and CDR2 sequences are SGHVS and FQNEAQ. The CDR3 covers 17 residues.